This is a list of T cell receptor beta chains from one sample in a study of shared clonotypes between healthy human individuals. Some clones are missing from TCRdb's copy, which holds only in-frame ones; the method was immunoSEQ multiplex PCR. The repertoire includes around 2,000,000 clones, over 85% of them detected once, and approximately 1% sits in the top ten. The specimen was naive CD8+ T cells sorted from blood. The receptors come from a man in his late teens or twenties in good health. CDR3s include the opening cysteine and the closing phenylalanine or tryptophan. Fields, in order: D gene, CDR3 length, V gene, J gene, clone size, CDR3 protein, CDR3 DNA. D genes are given only for firm matches. Clone size, where shown, is once, few, many, or a class for clones that have expanded.

D: -; length: 15; V: TRBV6-1; J: TRBJ1-1; size: -; CDR3: CASTVRGGLNTEAFF; DNA: TGTGCCAGCACAGTTAGGGGGGGGCTGAACACTGAAGCTTTCTTT
D: -; length: 16; V: TRBV6-5; J: TRBJ2-5; size: -; CDR3: CASSYSVGPGQETQYF; DNA: TGTGCCAGCAGTTACTCGGTAGGGCCTGGCCAAGAGACCCAGTACTTC
D: -; length: 14; V: TRBV4-1; J: TRBJ2-7; size: -; CDR3: CASSQDEGGYEQYF; DNA: TGCGCCAGCAGCCAAGATGAGGGAGGCTACGAGCAGTACTTC
D: TRBD1; length: 12; V: TRBV19; J: TRBJ1-1; size: -; CDR3: CATTGVATEAFF; DNA: TGTGCCACGACAGGGGTAGCCACTGAAGCTTTCTTT
D: TRBD1; length: 14; V: TRBV14; J: TRBJ1-4; size: -; CDR3: CASSQGDINEKLFF; DNA: TGTGCCAGCAGTCAGGGGGATATTAATGAAAAACTGTTTTTT
D: -; length: 14; V: TRBV7-9; J: TRBJ2-1; size: -; CDR3: CASSLASVNNEQFF; DNA: TGTGCCAGCAGCTTAGCTTCGGTAAACAATGAGCAGTTCTTC
D: -; length: 13; V: TRBV5-1; J: TRBJ2-5; size: once; CDR3: CASSLAERETQYF; DNA: TGCGCCAGCAGCTTGGCGGAGAGGGAGACCCAGTACTTC
D: -; length: 16; V: TRBV4-3; J: TRBJ2-7; size: -; CDR3: CASSQDSQPSPYEQYF; DNA: TGCGCCAGCAGCCAAGATAGCCAGCCCAGCCCCTACGAGCAGTACTTC
D: TRBD1; length: 16; V: TRBV4-1; J: TRBJ1-5; size: once; CDR3: CASSQRTGLSNQPQHF; DNA: TGCGCCAGCAGCCAACGGACAGGGCTGAGCAATCAGCCCCAGCATTTT
D: -; length: 15; V: TRBV19; J: TRBJ1-3; size: -; CDR3: CASSASRNSGNTIYF; DNA: TGTGCCAGTAGTGCGTCGAGAAACTCTGGAAACACCATATATTTT
D: -; length: 16; V: TRBV30; J: TRBJ1-6; size: -; CDR3: CAWKGPVQSYNSPLHF; DNA: TGTGCCTGGAAGGGTCCAGTTCAATCCTATAATTCACCCCTCCACTTT
D: TRBD1; length: 15; V: TRBV5-1; J: TRBJ1-1; size: -; CDR3: CASSPGTGGRTEAFF; DNA: TGCGCCAGCAGCCCCGGGACAGGGGGAAGGACTGAAGCTTTCTTT
D: TRBD2; length: 18; V: TRBV29-1; J: TRBJ2-3; size: -; CDR3: CSVEVWTSLAGSTDTQYF; DNA: TGCAGCGTTGAAGTGTGGACAAGCTTAGCGGGGAGCACAGATACGCAGTATTTT
D: TRBD1; length: 15; V: TRBV6-5; J: TRBJ2-1; size: -; CDR3: CASNTGTGSYNEQFF; DNA: TGTGCCAGCAACACCGGGACAGGGTCCTACAATGAGCAGTTCTTC
D: -; length: 15; V: TRBV6-1; J: TRBJ1-2; size: -; CDR3: CASSPTYPRYYGYTF; DNA: TGTGCCAGCAGCCCGACTTATCCTCGCTACTATGGCTACACCTTC
D: -; length: 12; V: TRBV29-1; J: TRBJ2-5; size: once; CDR3: CSVVPAQETQYF; DNA: TGCAGCGTTGTTCCAGCCCAAGAGACCCAGTACTTC
D: TRBD1; length: 15; V: TRBV6-6; J: TRBJ2-7; size: -; CDR3: CASSPGQGISYEQYF; DNA: TGTGCCAGCAGCCCAGGACAGGGAATCTCCTACGAGCAGTACTTC
D: TRBD1; length: 11; V: TRBV20-1; J: TRBJ1-2; size: once; CDR3: CSAALEGAYTF; DNA: TGCAGTGCCGCCCTGGAGGGGGCCTACACCTTC
D: -; length: 11; V: TRBV11-2; J: TRBJ2-5; size: -; CDR3: CASSPIETQYF; DNA: TGTGCCAGCAGCCCGATCGAGACCCAGTACTTC
D: TRBD2; length: 17; V: TRBV7-3; J: TRBJ2-3; size: -; CDR3: CASSLGAAGGIGDTQYF; DNA: TGTGCCAGCAGCTTAGGAGCAGCGGGGGGGATTGGAGATACGCAGTATTTT
D: TRBD1; length: 16; V: TRBV4-3; J: TRBJ1-3; size: -; CDR3: CASSQANRGPGNTIYF; DNA: TGCGCCAGCAGCCAAGCAAACAGGGGGCCGGGAAACACCATATATTTT
D: -; length: 13; V: TRBV4-1; J: TRBJ2-7; size: few; CDR3: CASGMGEGYEQYF; DNA: TGCGCCTCGGGGATGGGCGAGGGATACGAGCAGTACTTC
D: -; length: 13; V: TRBV13; J: TRBJ2-7; size: -; CDR3: CASSFEGFYEQYF; DNA: TGTGCCAGCAGCTTCGAGGGGTTCTACGAGCAGTACTTC
D: -; length: 12; V: TRBV10-2; J: TRBJ2-5; size: -; CDR3: CASSTGPGDQYF; DNA: TGCGCCAGCTCGACTGGCCCCGGGGACCAGTACTTC
D: TRBD1; length: 15; V: TRBV7-9; J: TRBJ1-2; size: -; CDR3: CASSLRDSLNYGYTF; DNA: TGTGCCAGCAGCTTAAGGGACAGCCTTAACTATGGCTACACCTTC
D: -; length: 16; V: TRBV27; J: TRBJ2-1; size: -; CDR3: CASSLAGTSSYNEQFF; DNA: TGTGCCAGCAGTTTAGCGGGCACGAGCTCCTACAATGAGCAGTTCTTC
D: -; length: 17; V: TRBV5-6; J: TRBJ2-3; size: -; CDR3: CASSPSGLLGFTDTQYF; DNA: TGTGCCAGCAGCCCGTCAGGGCTCCTAGGGTTCACAGATACGCAGTATTTT
D: TRBD2; length: 14; V: TRBV5-4; J: TRBJ2-1; size: -; CDR3: CASSFSTSVREQFF; DNA: TGTGCCAGCAGCTTTTCAACTAGCGTGAGGGAGCAGTTCTTC
D: TRBD1; length: 17; V: TRBV5-6; J: TRBJ2-3; size: -; CDR3: CASSLELGRGPIDTQYF; DNA: TGTGCCAGCAGCTTGGAATTGGGCAGGGGGCCGATAGATACGCAGTATTTT
D: -; length: 14; V: TRBV27; J: TRBJ2-7; size: -; CDR3: CASSLNPRAAEQYF; DNA: TGTGCCAGCAGTTTAAATCCCAGGGCCGCCGAGCAGTACTTC
D: -; length: 13; V: TRBV5-1; J: TRBJ1-3; size: -; CDR3: CASSYDGGNTIYF; DNA: TGCGCCAGCAGCTACGACGGCGGAAACACCATATATTTT
D: TRBD2; length: 20; V: TRBV7-2; J: TRBJ2-3; size: once; CDR3: CASSLAPPGTSGGNTDTQYF; DNA: TGTGCCAGCAGCTTAGCGCCCCCAGGGACTAGCGGGGGGAACACAGATACGCAGTATTTT
D: TRBD2; length: 14; V: TRBV5-4; J: TRBJ2-7; size: -; CDR3: CASGPAGGPYEQYF; DNA: TGTGCCAGCGGCCCAGCGGGGGGGCCCTACGAGCAGTACTTC
D: -; length: 16; V: TRBV5-1; J: TRBJ2-3; size: -; CDR3: CASSLEASGPRGTQYF; DNA: TGCGCCAGCAGCTTGGAGGCGAGCGGGCCCCGAGGTACGCAGTATTTT
D: -; length: 16; V: TRBV28; J: TRBJ1-5; size: -; CDR3: CASSFPPSYSNQPQHF; DNA: TGTGCCAGCAGTTTCCCCCCCAGCTATAGCAATCAGCCCCAGCATTTT
D: -; length: 14; V: TRBV30; J: TRBJ1-5; size: -; CDR3: CAWSVRGSNQPQHF; DNA: TGTGCCTGGAGTGTTAGGGGGAGCAATCAGCCCCAGCATTTT
D: TRBD1; length: 15; V: TRBV7-2; J: TRBJ2-7; size: -; CDR3: CASSPGQGGTYEQYF; DNA: TGTGCCAGCAGCCCCGGACAGGGGGGGACCTACGAGCAGTACTTC
D: -; length: 13; V: TRBV27; J: TRBJ2-7; size: -; CDR3: CASSPGTAYEQYF; DNA: TGTGCCAGCAGCCCCGGCACAGCCTACGAGCAGTACTTC
D: -; length: 15; V: TRBV5-1; J: TRBJ2-7; size: -; CDR3: CASSSIQGVQYEQYF; DNA: TGCGCCAGCAGCTCGATTCAGGGAGTTCAGTACGAGCAGTACTTC
D: -; length: 13; V: TRBV29-1; J: TRBJ2-5; size: -; CDR3: CSVEGAGHLTQYF; DNA: TGCAGCGTTGAGGGGGCGGGGCATTTGACCCAGTACTTC
D: -; length: 14; V: TRBV27; J: TRBJ1-2; size: -; CDR3: CASSLAGAQNGYTF; DNA: TGTGCCAGCAGTTTAGCGGGCGCCCAGAATGGCTACACCTTC
D: -; length: 14; V: TRBV4-3; J: TRBJ1-1; size: -; CDR3: CASSPGIMNTEAFF; DNA: TGCGCCAGCAGCCCGGGGATAATGAACACTGAAGCTTTCTTT
D: -; length: 15; V: TRBV13; J: TRBJ2-2; size: -; CDR3: CASSLGVWNTGELFF; DNA: TGTGCCAGCAGCTTAGGGGTATGGAACACCGGGGAGCTGTTTTTT
D: -; length: 14; V: TRBV9; J: TRBJ2-7; size: -; CDR3: CASSVEGGTAEQYF; DNA: TGTGCCAGCAGCGTAGAGGGGGGGACAGCCGAGCAGTACTTC
D: TRBD1; length: 14; V: TRBV7-9; J: TRBJ1-2; size: -; CDR3: CASSSGQGSYGYTF; DNA: TGTGCCAGCAGCTCGGGACAGGGGAGCTATGGCTACACCTTC
D: -; length: 15; V: TRBV11-2; J: TRBJ1-5; size: -; CDR3: CASSFGLESNQPQHF; DNA: TGTGCCAGCAGCTTTGGGTTGGAGAGCAATCAGCCCCAGCATTTT
D: -; length: 13; V: TRBV5-6; J: TRBJ2-5; size: -; CDR3: CASSLGGGETQYF; DNA: TGTGCCAGCAGCTTAGGGGGTGGCGAGACCCAGTACTTC
D: -; length: 13; V: TRBV10-3; J: TRBJ2-7; size: -; CDR3: CAISEIGWYEQYF; DNA: TGTGCCATCAGTGAGATTGGGTGGTACGAGCAGTACTTC
D: -; length: 13; V: TRBV5-4; J: TRBJ1-2; size: -; CDR3: CASSPGTVNGYTF; DNA: TGTGCCAGCAGCCCAGGGACGGTGAATGGCTACACCTTC